The 21 T cell receptor beta chains presented below share a single source sample, sequenced in a study of human T cells and chemical hapten exposure. TCRdb fed the RACE reads into MiXCR, producing one record per CDR3 protein. This table holds approximately 82,000 distinct CDR3 sequences, over 9.5% found once. Stated time point: patch test 1, 2 weeks after DPC sensitization. Treatment in this sample: therapeutic diphenylcyclopropenone sensitization with weekly scalp DPC. The material was whole blood, obtained in connection with sensitization to the hapten diphenylcyclopropenone (DPC). These receptor sequences come from a middle-aged man with alopecia areata. Some clones in this sample may be carry-over from other donors' samples.

This chain joins TRBV6-1 and TRBJ2-3; D is unresolved. The CDR3 contains 16 residues. CDR1 and CDR2 from the germline V gene are MNHNS and SASEGT. V gave up 4 bases and J gave up 2 bases, with 16 bases separating them. The CDR3 reads CASSGTWITTTDTQYF. As DNA, the CDR3 is TGTGCCAGCAGTGGCACGTGGATCACAACCACAGATACGCAGTATTTT.

V usage is TRBV28 and J usage is TRBJ2-5; D remains ambiguous. The germline gives CDR1 MDHEN, CDR2 SYDVKM. V gave up 5 bases and J gave up 4 bases, with 8 bases separating them. The CDR3 has 12 amino acids. CDR3 sequence: CASSLWGETQYF. CDR3 sequence (DNA): TGTGCCAGCAGTCTTTGGGGAGAGACCCAGTACTTC.

V usage is TRBV28 and J usage is TRBJ2-3, with 8 bases that match TRBD2. The germline CDR1 and CDR2 sequences are MDHEN and SYDVKM. The CDR3 covers 15 residues. The junction had 10 bases not matched to a gene; V was cut back by 5 bases and J by 6 bases. CDR3 sequence reads: CASSGAGATTDTQYF. The CDR3 coding sequence is TGTGCCAGCAGTGGAGCGGGAGCGACCACGGATACGCAGTATTTT.

The chain carries TRBV4-3 and TRBJ2-3; D may be TRBD1 (5 bases). The V and J ends lost 0 bases and 11 bases respectively, with 12 bases between them. The germline V gene has CDR1 LGHNA and CDR2 YSLEER. CDR3 length: 13 amino acids. CDR3 loop: CASSQDRRDVQYF. In DNA, the CDR3 is TGCGCCAGCAGCCAAGATCGCAGGGATGTGCAGTATTTT.

V and J are TRBV7-8 and TRBJ2-3, with 7 positions matching TRBD2. CDR3 length: 16 residues. Germline V lookup: CDR1 SGHVS, CDR2 FQNEAQ. After removal of 5 bases from V and 2 bases from J, the junction contained 10 bases not matched to a gene. CDR3 sequence reads: CASSPGASGYTDTQYF. The CDR3 DNA follows: TGTGCCAGCAGCCCCGGGGCTAGCGGTTACACAGATACGCAGTATTTT.

The chain carries TRBV25-1 and TRBJ2-1; 7 bases line up with TRBD2. The CDR3 has 18 residues. Germline values: CDR1 MGHDK, CDR2 SYGVNS. The J segment lost 6 bases and the V segment lost 1 base, leaving 15 bases of the junction unmatched. CDR3 nucleotide sequence: TGTGCCAGCAGTGAATTACCTGGGGGACTAACCTTTCCCAATGAGCAGTTCTTC. As protein: CASSELPGGLTFPNEQFF.

This clonotype appeared a few times. The genes are TRBV6-5 and TRBJ1-4, with 7 bases aligning to TRBD1. CDR1 and CDR2 (germline): MNHEY, SVGAGI. The CDR3 is 17 residues long. Losses at the gene ends were 6 bases for V and 0 bases for J; bases not matched to a gene: 10. Written as DNA, the CDR3 is TGTGCCAGCAGCCCCACGGGACAGCGCGCAACTAATGAAAAACTGTTTTTT. Residues: CASSPTGQRATNEKLFF.

In this sample, this clonotype turned up many times. The rearrangement joins TRBV18 to TRBJ1-5, with D unresolved. CDR1 is KGHSH, CDR2 LQKENI, per germline. The CDR3 consists of 15 residues. The V end lost 2 bases, the J end lost 3 bases, and 11 bases lay between the germline ends. CDR3 sequence reads: CASSPGSGSNQPQHF. CDR3 nucleotide sequence: TGTGCCAGCTCACCAGGGAGTGGATCCAATCAGCCCCAGCATTTT.

This clonotype came up a few times. The chain combines TRBV7-9 with TRBJ2-1; D possibly corresponds to TRBD2 (7 bases). CDR3 length equals 15 residues. From germline, CDR1 is SEHNR and CDR2 FQNEAQ (reference sequence). Trimming removed 5 bases at V and 5 bases at J, with 16 bases between. The CDR3 reads CASSPLGGRDNEQFF. CDR3 nucleotides: TGTGCCAGCAGCCCGCTGGGGGGGCGGGACAATGAGCAGTTCTTC.

This clonotype was recorded many times. The V gene is TRBV10-3, the J gene TRBJ2-7; TRBD2 matches at 11 bases. CDR3 length equals 16 residues. CDR1 is ENHRY and CDR2 is SYGVKD in the germline V gene. With V trimmed by 3 bases and J by 4 bases, 8 bases remained unmatched. DNA for the CDR3: TGTGCCATCAGTGACTCGCTGGGGACTAGCGGTTACGAGCAGTACGTC. It encodes CAISDSLGTSGYEQYV.

The chain has TRBV6-5 and TRBJ1-6; TRBD1 matches 7 bases. Per germline, CDR1 MNHEY and CDR2 SVGAGI. There are 15 residues in the CDR3. Trimming took 7 bases from V and 7 from J; bases not matched to a gene: 10. CDR3 nucleotide sequence: TGTGCCAGCACTAAAAGGGACAGCAAAAATTCACCCCTCCACTTT. Encoded protein: CASTKRDSKNSPLHF.

V gene TRBV5-4 combines with J gene TRBJ2-1; 8 nucleotides agree with TRBD2. The CDR3 has 16 residues. Looked up from germline, CDR1 is SGHNT and CDR2 is YYREEE (reference sequence). V shed 4 bases, J shed 3 bases, and the junction held 9 bases outside the gene matches. This CDR3 reads CASSLLSGSLYNEQFF. DNA for the CDR3: TGTGCCAGCAGCCTACTGAGCGGGAGCCTCTACAATGAGCAGTTCTTC.

The chain employs TRBV28 and TRBJ2-2, with a tentative D call TRBD2 (6 bases). This CDR3 has 16 amino acids. Trimming cost V 6 bases and J 0 bases, with 14 bases left between them. The germline V gene encodes CDR1 MDHEN and CDR2 SYDVKM. This chain's CDR3 is CASRNGGLSNTGELFF. The CDR3 DNA sequence: TGTGCCAGCAGAAACGGGGGACTTTCGAACACCGGGGAGCTGTTTTTT.

The chain couples TRBV7-2 to TRBJ2-5; 8 bases line up with TRBD1. V was pared by 4 bases and J by 3 bases, with 7 bases of the junction left unmatched. The length of the CDR3 is 15 residues. In germline, CDR1 is SGHTA, CDR2 FQGNSA. The CDR3 DNA is TGTGCCAGCAGCTCCCAGCCGGGACAGGAAGAGACCCAGTACTTC. Protein sequence: CASSSQPGQEETQYF.

The rearrangement links TRBV11-2 to TRBJ2-3; D uncertain. V was shortened by 5 bases and J by 4 bases, with 10 bases between the two germline ends. Per germline, CDR1 SGHAT and CDR2 FQNNGV. The CDR3 is 13 residues long. The DNA of the CDR3 is TGTGCCAGCAGCCCTGACCCTCCAGATACGCAGTATTTT. Its translation: CASSPDPPDTQYF.

Here the CDR3 reads CASSFGRSESPLHF. The CDR3 DNA follows: TGCGCCAGCAGCTTCGGCAGGTCAGAGTCACCCCTCCACTTT. The V and J genes are TRBV5-1 and TRBJ1-6; no clear D. The CDR3 runs to 14 residues. The germline CDR1 and CDR2 sequences are SGHRS and YFSETQ. The V gene lost 2 bases and the J gene lost 10 bases, with 13 bases spanning the gap. The full variable domain, rest sourced from reference TRBV5-1 and TRBJ1-6, is KAGVTQTPRYLIKTRGQQVTLSCSPISGHRSVSWYQQTPGQGLQFLFEYFSETQRNKGNFPGRFSGRQFSNSRSEMNVSTLELGDSALYLCASSFGRSESPLHFGNGTRLTVT.

This clonotype appeared a few times. The chain uses TRBV7-2 and TRBJ2-5; D gene ambiguous. Trimming left V 2 bases short and J 5 bases short, with 6 bases between. The CDR3 length is 12 residues. Germline V gives CDR1 SGHTA, CDR2 FQGNSA. CDR3 amino acids: CASSLYSETQYF. The CDR3 nucleotides are TGTGCCAGCAGCTTATACTCGGAGACCCAGTACTTC.

This clonotype was recorded many times. V is TRBV30 and J is TRBJ2-7; D perhaps matches TRBD2 (5 bases). The germline gives CDR1 GTSNPN, CDR2 SVGIG (reference sequence). The germline V and J ends were trimmed by 5 bases and 2 bases, with 22 bases remaining between them. The CDR3 is made up of 16 amino acids. The CDR3 protein is CAWGGPYGRFPYEQYF. The CDR3 DNA follows: TGTGCCTGGGGAGGCCCCTACGGTAGATTCCCCTACGAGCAGTACTTC.

This chain uses TRBV7-8 with TRBJ1-5, with D unresolved. V was shortened by 0 bases and J by 3 bases, with 9 bases between the two germline ends. The CDR3 is 15 amino acids. Germline CDR1 SGHVS, CDR2 FQNEAQ. CDR3 residues: CASSLAGISNQPQHF. The CDR3 DNA sequence: TGTGCCAGCAGCTTAGCGGGTATATCCAATCAGCCCCAGCATTTT.

This clonotype was recorded many times. J is TRBJ1-2 and V is TRBV29-1; D remains unclear. Germline lookup yields CDR1 SQVTM and CDR2 ANQGSEA. The CDR3 is made up of 12 amino acids. V was shortened by 7 bases and J by 0 bases, with 9 bases between the two germline ends. CDR3 coding DNA: TGCAGCGGTCGGGGAGCTAACTATGGCTACACCTTC. Its translation is CSGRGANYGYTF.

In this sample, this clonotype turned up a few times. This chain uses TRBV10-3 with TRBJ2-3; 11 bases agree with TRBD2. From germline, CDR1 is ENHRY and CDR2 SYGVKD. The CDR3 runs to 17 residues. Trimming took 4 bases from V and 1 from J; bases not matched to a gene: 7. The CDR3 coding sequence is TGTGCCATCAGTGGCAGACTAGCGGGAAGGGGCACAGATACGCAGTATTTT. Its protein is CAISGRLAGRGTDTQYF.